A single TCR beta chain is shown here with its context. As yet, its antigen is unknown. Before being chosen for sequencing, patients had shown CD8+CD57+ cell expansion by flow cytometry. Severe acquired aplastic anemia was the diagnosis recorded for all patients. Patients had undergone no therapy by the time their blood was sampled. This sample was included in a study of CD8+CD57+ T cells in acquired aplastic anemia. The germline CDR1 and CDR2 sequences are SQVTM and ANQGSEA. Trimming took 7 bases from V and 0 from J; bases not matched to a gene: 4. There are 13 residues in the CDR3. The template used for profiling TCR beta VDJ and CDR3 was genomic DNA. Each CDR3 protein is one row after TCRdb ran MiXCR on the reads. This table holds about 200,000 distinct CDR3 sequences, 65% found once. Overall study results and limits: Patients were compared with controls for CD8+ Simpson's diversity, and no significant difference emerged. Common to patients and controls were 25 to 30 CD8+ CDR3 sequences.

The source material was sorted CD4+, CD8+, or CD8+CD57+ T cells (not recorded which) from PBMCs. This clonotype was obtained from a human donor with aplastic anemia. The chain links TRBV29-1 to TRBJ1-1; TRBD1 matches 8 bases. The CDR3 is CSAMGQVNTEAFF. The CDR3 DNA is TGCAGCGCCATGGGACAGGTGAACACTGAAGCTTTCTTT.